The 25 T cell receptor beta chains given below trace back to one sample, sequenced in a study of blood T cell repertoires in COVID-19. Sequencing was performed with immunoSEQ multiplex PCR; in TCRdb, only in-frame clones are kept and a portion is missing. This table holds 150,000 to 200,000 clones, nearly 85% found once. What was sequenced was peripheral blood. Every receptor here comes from a woman in her twenties or thirties with acute or convalescent COVID-19.

The V gene is TRBV10-3, the J gene TRBJ1-1; possibly TRBD1 for D (5 bases). The CDR3 spans 16 residues. Germline V gene lookup returns CDR1 ENHRY and CDR2 SYGVKD. V was shortened by 5 bases and J by 0 bases, with 16 bases between the two germline ends. The CDR3 loop reads CAISPFGGSMNTEAFF. The CDR3 DNA follows: TGTGCCATCAGTCCCTTTGGGGGGTCCATGAACACTGAAGCTTTCTTT.

This chain links TRBV4-2 with TRBJ1-2, with 7 nucleotides matching TRBD1. This CDR3 has 17 residues. Germline-derived CDR1 and CDR2 are LGHNA and YNFKEQ. J lost 5 bases, V lost 3 bases, and 15 bases had no gene match. The CDR3 region is CASSQTGTYLVLYGYTF. DNA of the CDR3: TGTGCCAGCAGCCAGACAGGGACCTACTTGGTCCTATATGGCTACACCTTC.

A few counts support this clone. The chain carries TRBV2 and TRBJ1-5; D call uncertain. V dropped 5 bases and J dropped 0 bases, with 11 bases sitting between them. This CDR3 has 15 residues. Germline V CDR1 and CDR2: SNHLY, FYNNEI. This chain's CDR3 is CASSSDTYSNQPQHF. The CDR3 bases are TGTGCCAGCAGTTCCGACACCTATAGCAATCAGCCCCAGCATTTT. Together with reference TRBV2 and TRBJ1-5, the CDR3 gives the full variable domain: EPEVTQTPSHQVTQMGQEVILRCVPISNHLYFYWYRQILGQKVEFLVSFYNNEISEKSEIFDDQFSVERPDGSNFTLKIRSTKLEDSAMYFCASSSDTYSNQPQHFGDGTRLSIL.

As to this clone: The sample has other DNA sequences that encode this CDR3 too. DNA of the CDR3: TGTGCCAGCAGCTTGGTAGCTGGCGGCACCGGGGAGCTGTTTTTT. Protein: CASSLVAGGTGELFF. This chain joins TRBV5-6 and TRBJ2-2; D not certain. Germline-derived CDR1 and CDR2 are SGHDT and YYEEEE. This CDR3 is built from 15 residues. V dropped 0 bases and J dropped 4 bases, with 10 bases sitting between them. Looking up the rest from reference TRBV5-6 and TRBJ2-2 gives the full variable domain: DAGVTQSPTHLIKTRGQQVTLRCSPKSGHDTVSWYQQALGQGPQFIFQYYEEEERQRGNFPDRFSGHQFPNYSSELNVNALLLGDSALYLCASSLVAGGTGELFFGEGSRLTVL.

This clone has more than one count but fewer than ten. CDR3 residues: CASSGGQPYNSPLHF. The CDR3 DNA is TGTGCCAGCAGTGGGGGACAGCCTTATAATTCACCCCTCCACTTT. The chain uses TRBV2 and TRBJ1-6; 7 nucleotides line up with TRBD1. V shed 4 bases, J shed 4 bases, and the junction held 4 bases outside the gene matches. This CDR3 spans 15 amino acids. In germline, CDR1 is SNHLY, CDR2 FYNNEI.

The chain joins TRBV30 to TRBJ1-2; 9 nucleotides match TRBD1. In germline, CDR1 is GTSNPN, CDR2 SVGIG (reference sequence). The CDR3 extends over 15 amino acids. V shed 7 bases, J shed 6 bases, and the junction held 15 bases outside the gene matches. In DNA, the CDR3 is TGTGCCTCCACAGGAGGGACAGGGCGAAGCAATGGCTACACCTTC. Translation gives CASTGGTGRSNGYTF.

The J gene is TRBJ2-2, the V gene TRBV24-1, with 8 bases fitting TRBD2. Germline V CDR1 and CDR2: KGHDR, SFDVKD. Germline trimming cut 9 bases from V and 4 bases from J; bases unmatched to any gene: 6. The CDR3 is made up of 14 amino acids. CDR3 sequence (DNA): TGTGCCACCGGGGTAGCGGGACCCACCGGGGAGCTGTTTTTT. Protein sequence: CATGVAGPTGELFF.

This clone has only a few counts. CDR3 nucleotides: TGCGCCAGCAGCTTGGCTATAGGAGACACCGGGGAGCTGTTTTTT. Amino acid sequence: CASSLAIGDTGELFF. J is TRBJ2-2 and V is TRBV5-1; D not certain. CDR1 is SGHRS and CDR2 is YFSETQ in the germline V gene. The CDR3 loop spans 15 amino acids. V was cut by 0 bases and J by 3 bases, with 9 bases left in between.

The chain uses TRBV28 and TRBJ1-4; TRBD1 matches 8 bases. V was pared by 10 bases and J by 5 bases, with 21 bases of the junction left unmatched. The V gene's germline CDR1 is MDHEN and CDR2 SYDVKM. The CDR3 is made up of 18 amino acids. CDR3 sequence reads: CATYHRTGKAGWNEKLFF. CDR3 nucleotides: TGTGCCACCTACCACCGGACAGGGAAGGCGGGTTGGAATGAAAAACTGTTTTTT.

The V call is TRBV12-5, the J call TRBJ2-3, with a tentative D call TRBD1 (6 bases). The length of the CDR3 is 11 residues. The V and J ends lost 6 bases and 9 bases respectively, with 10 bases between them. Germline loops: CDR1 LGHNT, CDR2 FRNRAP. The CDR3 region has the DNA TGTGCTAGTGGGGACAGTTTCACGCAGTATTTT. Its protein product is CASGDSFTQYF.

J is TRBJ1-2 and V is TRBV7-2; 10 bases line up with TRBD1. Germline CDR1 is SGHTA and CDR2 is FQGNSA. J was trimmed by 8 bases and V by 7 bases; bases with no gene match: 13. The CDR3 has 15 amino acids. Written as DNA, the CDR3 is TGTGCCAGCACCCGCCCAGGGACAGGGGCTGCGGGCTACACCTTC. The encoded protein is CASTRPGTGAAGYTF.

The CDR3 DNA is TGTGCCACCAGCAGAGATCTGACAGAACAGTACTTC. As protein: CATSRDLTEQYF. The chain recombines TRBV15 with TRBJ2-7; tentative D call: TRBD1 (5 bases). The CDR3 runs 12 residues. The V end was cut by 0 bases, the J end by 10 bases, with 10 bases between. Germline V gives CDR1 LNHNV, CDR2 YYDKDF (reference sequence).

The V call is TRBV5-1, the J call TRBJ2-1, with TRBD1 matching over 7 bases. CDR3 length: 15 residues. The germline V gene has CDR1 SGHRS and CDR2 YFSETQ. The ends lost 4 bases at V and 6 bases at J; junction bases unmatched: 10. In DNA form, the CDR3 reads TGCGCCAGCAGCCCCGGCGACAGGGTTGTCAATGAGCAGTTCTTC. Translated: CASSPGDRVVNEQFF. Filled out from reference TRBV5-1 and TRBJ2-1, the complete variable domain reads KAGVTQTPRYLIKTRGQQVTLSCSPISGHRSVSWYQQTPGQGLQFLFEYFSETQRNKGNFPGRFSGRQFSNSRSEMNVSTLELGDSALYLCASSPGDRVVNEQFFGPGTRLTVL.

This rearrangement joins TRBV19 to TRBJ2-3; 9 bases fit TRBD1. Germline CDR1 reads LNHDA; CDR2 reads SQIVND (reference sequence). The CDR3 covers 15 residues. The ends lost 3 bases at V and 3 bases at J; junction bases unmatched: 4. DNA for the CDR3: TGTGCCAGTAGTATCAGACAGGGGGAGACAGATACGCAGTATTTT. Translation gives CASSIRQGETDTQYF.

This chain uses TRBV6-5 with TRBJ2-1, with 7 bases that match TRBD1. This CDR3 is 14 amino acids long. The J segment lost 7 bases and the V segment lost 6 bases, leaving 9 bases of the junction unmatched. Per germline, CDR1 MNHEY and CDR2 SVGAGI. DNA of the CDR3: TGTGCCAGCAGCCTCGACAGGGTCCAGAATGAGCAGTTCTTC. This encodes CASSLDRVQNEQFF.

This chain uses TRBV7-9 with TRBJ1-6; D is undetermined. The germline V gene has CDR1 SEHNR and CDR2 FQNEAQ (reference sequence). There are 16 residues in the CDR3. Deletions cut 5 bases from V and 0 bases from J, with 11 bases between. CDR3 sequence reads: CASSPRGSSYNSPLHF. In nucleotides, the CDR3 is TGTGCCAGCAGCCCCCGCGGGAGCTCCTATAATTCACCCCTCCACTTT.

The V and J genes are TRBV14 and TRBJ2-2, with 9 bases lining up with TRBD1. The CDR3 runs to 15 residues. V was clipped by 4 bases and J by 7 bases; unmatched bases: 7. Per the germline V gene, CDR1 is SGHDN and CDR2 is FVKESK. The CDR3 spells CASSLMTGGFGELFF. The CDR3 bases are TGTGCCAGCAGCCTCATGACAGGGGGGTTCGGGGAGCTGTTTTTT.

The V and J genes are TRBV7-2 and TRBJ2-7, with 10 nucleotides matching TRBD2. Germline lookup yields CDR1 SGHTA and CDR2 FQGNSA. With V trimmed by 4 bases and J by 4 bases, 4 bases remained unmatched. This CDR3 is built from 14 residues. DNA for the CDR3: TGTGCCAGCAGCTCGTCTAGCGGGGGTTACGAGCAGTACTTC. Translated: CASSSSSGGYEQYF.

This chain connects TRBV10-1 to TRBJ2-6; TRBD1 matches 11 bases. CDR1 and CDR2 (germline): WNHNN, SYGVQD (reference sequence). The CDR3 totals 17 residues. V lost 4 bases to trimming and J lost 0 bases; unmatched junction nucleotides: 2. This CDR3 reads CASSGTGGHSGANVLTF. As DNA, the CDR3 is TGCGCCAGCAGTGGGACAGGGGGCCACTCTGGGGCCAACGTCCTGACTTTC.

V and J are TRBV29-1 and TRBJ1-1; 7 nucleotides align to TRBD1. V gave up 4 bases and J gave up 6 bases; unmatched junction bases: 8. CDR3 length: 13 amino acids. In germline, CDR1 is SQVTM, CDR2 ANQGSEA. In DNA form, the CDR3 reads TGCAGCGTTGCATATGACAGGGTAGCTGAAGCTTTCTTT. Translated: CSVAYDRVAEAFF. The full variable domain, completed using reference TRBV29-1 and TRBJ1-1, is SAVISQKPSRDICQRGTSLTIQCQVDSQVTMMFWYRQQPGQSLTLIATANQGSEATYESGFVIDKFPISRPNLTFSTLTVSNMSPEDSSIYLCSVAYDRVAEAFFGQGTRLTVV.

The chain uses TRBV6-8 and TRBJ2-1; 9 nucleotides line up with TRBD2. V lost 3 bases to trimming and J lost 8 bases; unmatched junction nucleotides: 14. Germline lookup yields CDR1 MNHGY and CDR2 SAAAGT. CDR3 length: 17 amino acids. In DNA form, the CDR3 reads TGTGCCAGCAGTTATTTGGGCGGGAGGGGACCCACGTATGAGCAGTTCTTC. Its protein is CASSYLGGRGPTYEQFF.

This chain uses TRBV2 with TRBJ1-3; D is ambiguous. CDR1 and CDR2 from the germline V gene are SNHLY and FYNNEI. This CDR3 contains 15 residues. V was cut by 5 bases and J by 0 bases, with 11 bases left in between. CDR3 sequence reads: CASSSVQISGNTIYF. As DNA, the CDR3 is TGTGCCAGCAGTTCCGTACAGATCTCTGGAAACACCATATATTTT.

This clone was seen a handful of times. The chain couples TRBV3-1 (or the pseudogene TRBV3-2) to TRBJ1-2; D ambiguous. The CDR3 loop spans 12 amino acids. V was cut by 4 bases and J by 10 bases, with 13 bases left in between. Per the germline V gene, CDR1 is LGHDT and CDR2 is YNNKEL (reference sequence). Here the CDR3 reads CASSRGNVDYTF. CDR3 bases: TGTGCCAGCAGCCGAGGGAACGTTGACTACACCTTC.

The chain links TRBV24-1 to TRBJ2-5; D is perhaps TRBD2 (5 bases). V was cut by 5 bases and J by 9 bases, with 12 bases left in between. The CDR3 consists of 12 residues. Germline values: CDR1 KGHDR, CDR2 SFDVKD. The CDR3 sequence: CATSGAVGAQYF. The CDR3 region has the DNA TGTGCCACCAGTGGGGCCGTCGGGGCCCAGTACTTC.

This clone was seen just once. This chain links TRBV5-4 with TRBJ1-2, with D maybe TRBD1 (6 bases). With 7 bases removed from V and 7 bases from J, the gap between germline ends came to 17 bases. CDR3 length: 13 residues. Per the germline V gene, CDR1 is SGHNT and CDR2 is YYREEE (reference sequence). The DNA of the CDR3 is TGTGCCAGCCGTTCGACCGGGACATTTGGCTACACCTTC. Amino acid sequence: CASRSTGTFGYTF.